The T cell receptor beta chain described here comes from a study of cytomegalovirus exposure and HLA in healthy donors. General observations from the study: The listing of 150 or so TCR beta chains classed them as cytomegalovirus-associated. The number of N-insertions in an Asian-associated ancestry cluster was reportedly below the approximately 700-donor mean in a later analysis. Follow-up analysis found HLA locus-dependent TCR association rates, highest for DRB1 and lowest for HLA-C.

In this sample, this clone turned up a few times. Its specificity is not known. 13 Jbeta primers and 60 Vbeta primers were used for the PCR. Source study methods: Unique TCR beta chains totaled some 80 million in a later count, with approximately 10 million of them shared. Sequencing used immunoSEQ multiplex PCR; TCRdb keeps in-frame clones, though not all of them. V and J calls and clone size come straight from that table; D and trimming were deduced from the DNA. The sample includes some 150,000 clones, 79% of them seen just once. J lost 5 bases, V lost 3 bases, and 9 bases had no gene match. The CDR3 spans 16 residues. The germline gives CDR1 SGHKS, CDR2 YYEKEE (reference sequence).

This TCR derives from a woman aged 40 to 50 in good health and CMV-seropositive. The V call is TRBV5-5, the J call TRBJ2-2; TRBD1 matches at 8 bases. Source material: PBMCs. The CDR3 here is CASSSPQGARTGELFF. In DNA, the CDR3 is TGTGCCAGCAGCTCCCCGCAGGGGGCGCGGACCGGGGAGCTGTTTTTT.